This T cell receptor beta chain was recorded in a study of cytomegalovirus exposure and HLA in healthy donors. Study conclusions and caveats: The investigators catalogued some 150 TCR beta chains as cytomegalovirus-associated.

Note on this clone: What it recognizes is unknown.

PCR primers comprised 60 Vbeta and 13 Jbeta primers. Sequencing was performed with immunoSEQ multiplex PCR; in TCRdb, only in-frame clones are kept and a portion is missing. The sample yields over 100,000 clones, 70% to 90% seen once. The CDR3 extends over 15 amino acids. The germline CDR1 and CDR2 sequences are SGHRS and YFSETQ. With V trimmed by 0 bases and J by 4 bases, 3 bases remained unmatched. This sequence originates from a man aged 35-49 years in good health and CMV-seronegative. Sequencing used PBMCs. This rearrangement joins TRBV5-1 to TRBJ1-5; 8 nucleotides match TRBD1. The CDR3 is CASSLAGQVNQPQHF. CDR3 nucleotide sequence: TGCGCCAGCAGCTTGGCGGGACAGGTTAATCAGCCCCAGCATTTT.